This T cell receptor beta chain was recorded in a study of T cells in Graves' hyperthyroidism and ophthalmopathy. Germline CDR1 is MNHNS and CDR2 is SASEGT. Trimming pared 5 bases from V and 7 bases from J, leaving 20 bases between. This CDR3 has 15 residues. Amplified TCR beta CDR3 regions came from RNA transcripts. HTBI primers were used for first-round RT-PCR of the TCR CDR3. From the multiplex PCR reads, TCRdb called clonotypes with MiXCR, one entry per CDR3 protein. The sample includes more than 350,000 distinct CDR3 sequences, roughly 15% of them seen just once. Orbital computed tomography, thyroid ultrasound, serum thyroxine and TRAb, and clinical symptoms together informed the diagnoses.

The chain carries TRBV6-1 and TRBJ1-2; unclear D gene. This receptor was identified in a woman aged 30 to 39 with Graves' ophthalmopathy. Material: blood. CDR3 sequence reads: CASSSRKRQTGGYTF. CDR3 in DNA: TGTGCCAGCAGTTCCCGGAAGAGGCAGACGGGTGGCTACACCTTC.